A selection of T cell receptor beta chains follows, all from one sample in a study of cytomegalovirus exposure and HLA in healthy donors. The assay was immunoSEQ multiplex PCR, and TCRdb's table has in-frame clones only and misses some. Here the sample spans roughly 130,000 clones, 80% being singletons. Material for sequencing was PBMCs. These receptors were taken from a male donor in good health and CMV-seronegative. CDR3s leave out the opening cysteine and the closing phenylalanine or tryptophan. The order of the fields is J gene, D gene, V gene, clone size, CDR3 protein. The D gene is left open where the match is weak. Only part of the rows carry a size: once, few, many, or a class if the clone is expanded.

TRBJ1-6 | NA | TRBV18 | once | ASSLDGFYNSPLH
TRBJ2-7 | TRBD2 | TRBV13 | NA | ASSLGPAGAYEQY
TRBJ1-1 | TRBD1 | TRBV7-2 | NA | ASSLAPDRGYTEAF
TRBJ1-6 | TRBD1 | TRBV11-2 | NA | ASSLLRGLNSPLH
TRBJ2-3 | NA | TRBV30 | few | AWSVPAGRTDTQY
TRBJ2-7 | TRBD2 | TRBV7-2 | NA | ASSASETGRSSYEQY
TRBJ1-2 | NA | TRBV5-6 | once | ASSLGRLNYGYT
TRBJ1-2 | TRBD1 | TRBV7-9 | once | ASSAHGQEKPYGYT
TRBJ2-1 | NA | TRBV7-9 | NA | AGGASYNEQF
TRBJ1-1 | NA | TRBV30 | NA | ACAGTEAF